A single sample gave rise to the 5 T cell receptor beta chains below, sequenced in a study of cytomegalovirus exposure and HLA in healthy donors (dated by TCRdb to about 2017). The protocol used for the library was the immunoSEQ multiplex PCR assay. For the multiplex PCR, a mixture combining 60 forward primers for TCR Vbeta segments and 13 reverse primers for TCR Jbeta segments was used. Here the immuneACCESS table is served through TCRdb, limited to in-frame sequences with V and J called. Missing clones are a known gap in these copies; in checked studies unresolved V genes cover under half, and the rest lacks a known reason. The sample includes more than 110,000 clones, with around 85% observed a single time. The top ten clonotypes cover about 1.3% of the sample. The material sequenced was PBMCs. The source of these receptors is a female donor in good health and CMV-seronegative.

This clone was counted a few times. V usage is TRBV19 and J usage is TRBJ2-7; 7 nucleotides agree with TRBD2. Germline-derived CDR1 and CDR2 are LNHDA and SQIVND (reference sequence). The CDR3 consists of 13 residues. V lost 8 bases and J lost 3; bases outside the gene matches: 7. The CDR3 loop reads CASGSGLVYEQYF. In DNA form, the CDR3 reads TGTGCCAGTGGCTCTGGACTAGTCTACGAGCAGTACTTC.

CDR3 region: CASSEDGGPIQYNEQFF. The DNA of the CDR3 is TGTGCCAGCAGTGAAGATGGAGGGCCGATCCAATACAATGAGCAGTTCTTC. The V and J genes are TRBV6-1 and TRBJ2-1; D might be TRBD2 (6 bases). The CDR3 runs 17 residues. V lost 1 base, J lost 4 bases, and 17 bases lay in between. Germline V CDR1 and CDR2: MNHNS, SASEGT.

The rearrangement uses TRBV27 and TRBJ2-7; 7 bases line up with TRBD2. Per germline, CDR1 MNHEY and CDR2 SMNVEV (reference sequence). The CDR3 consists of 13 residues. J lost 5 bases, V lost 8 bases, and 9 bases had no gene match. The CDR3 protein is CASGTTAFHEQYF. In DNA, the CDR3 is TGTGCCAGCGGGACTACGGCCTTCCACGAGCAGTACTTC.

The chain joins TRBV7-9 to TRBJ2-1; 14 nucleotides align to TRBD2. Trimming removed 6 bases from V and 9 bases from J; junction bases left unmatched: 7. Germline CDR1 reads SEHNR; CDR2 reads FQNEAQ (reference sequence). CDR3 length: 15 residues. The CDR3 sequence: CASSLGLAGVGEQFF. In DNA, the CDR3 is TGTGCCAGCAGTTTGGGACTAGCGGGAGTAGGTGAGCAGTTCTTC.

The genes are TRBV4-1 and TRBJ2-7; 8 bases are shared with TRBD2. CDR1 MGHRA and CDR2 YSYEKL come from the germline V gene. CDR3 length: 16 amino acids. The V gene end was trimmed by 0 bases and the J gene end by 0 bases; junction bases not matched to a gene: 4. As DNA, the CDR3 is TGCGCCAGCAGCCAAGAGGAACTAGCGGCCTCCTACGAGCAGTACTTC. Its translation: CASSQEELAASYEQYF.